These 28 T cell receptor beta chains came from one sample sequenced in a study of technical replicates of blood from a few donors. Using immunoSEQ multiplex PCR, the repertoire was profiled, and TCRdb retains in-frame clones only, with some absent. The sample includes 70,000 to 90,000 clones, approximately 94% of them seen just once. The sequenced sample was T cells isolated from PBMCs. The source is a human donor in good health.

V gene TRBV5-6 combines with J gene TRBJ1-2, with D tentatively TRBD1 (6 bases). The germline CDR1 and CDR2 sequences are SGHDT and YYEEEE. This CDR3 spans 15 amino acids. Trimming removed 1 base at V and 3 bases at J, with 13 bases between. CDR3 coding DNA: TGTGCCAGCAGCTTGAACAGGGCCCTCTACTATGGCTACACCTTC. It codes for CASSLNRALYYGYTF.

The CDR3 region is CAWEPMSNYGYTF. CDR3 bases: TGTGCCTGGGAACCTATGAGTAACTATGGCTACACCTTC. J is TRBJ1-2 and V is TRBV30; D is ambiguous. From germline, CDR1 is GTSNPN and CDR2 SVGIG (reference sequence). V was cut by 5 bases and J by 1 base, with 11 bases left in between. The length of the CDR3 is 13 residues.

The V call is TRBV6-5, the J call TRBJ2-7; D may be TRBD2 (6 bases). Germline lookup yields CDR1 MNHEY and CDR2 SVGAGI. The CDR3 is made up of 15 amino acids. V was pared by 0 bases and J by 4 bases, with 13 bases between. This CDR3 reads CASSYSGGYKYEQYF. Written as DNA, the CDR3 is TGTGCCAGCAGTTACTCGGGAGGCTATAAATACGAGCAGTACTTC.

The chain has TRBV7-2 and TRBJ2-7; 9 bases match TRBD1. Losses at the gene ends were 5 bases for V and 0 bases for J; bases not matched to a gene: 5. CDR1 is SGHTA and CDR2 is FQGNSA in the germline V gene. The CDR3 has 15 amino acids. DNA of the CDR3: TGTGCCAGCAGCAGGACAGGGGAAAACTCCTACGAGCAGTACTTC. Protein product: CASSRTGENSYEQYF.

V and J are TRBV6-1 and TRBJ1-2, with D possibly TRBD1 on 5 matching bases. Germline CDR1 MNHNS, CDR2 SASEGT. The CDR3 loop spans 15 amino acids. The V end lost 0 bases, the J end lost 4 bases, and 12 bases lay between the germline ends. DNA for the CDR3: TGTGCCAGCAGTGAAGCGCTTCGGACATTCTATGGCTACACCTTC. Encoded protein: CASSEALRTFYGYTF.

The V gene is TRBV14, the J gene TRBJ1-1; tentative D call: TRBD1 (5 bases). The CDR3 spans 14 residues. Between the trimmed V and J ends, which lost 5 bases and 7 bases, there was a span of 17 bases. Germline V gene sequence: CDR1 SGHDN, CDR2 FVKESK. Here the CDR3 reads CASSYSPGFGEAFF. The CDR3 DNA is TGTGCCAGCAGCTACTCCCCAGGGTTTGGTGAAGCTTTCTTT.

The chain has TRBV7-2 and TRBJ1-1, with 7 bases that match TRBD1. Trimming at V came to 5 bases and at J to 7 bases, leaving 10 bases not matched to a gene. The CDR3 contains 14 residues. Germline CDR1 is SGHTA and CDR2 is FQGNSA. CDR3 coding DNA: TGTGCCAGCAGCCCTGGGACAGTGAGGGGTGAAGCTTTCTTT. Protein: CASSPGTVRGEAFF.

The CDR3 region is CASSQDSLAGRTDTQYF. For the CDR3, the DNA is TGCGCCAGCAGCCAAGATTCCTTAGCAGGGAGGACAGATACGCAGTATTTT. The genes are TRBV4-1 and TRBJ2-3; D may be TRBD2 (6 bases). Trimming removed 0 bases at V and 3 bases at J, with 16 bases between. Germline CDR1 MGHRA, CDR2 YSYEKL. This CDR3 region has 17 residues.

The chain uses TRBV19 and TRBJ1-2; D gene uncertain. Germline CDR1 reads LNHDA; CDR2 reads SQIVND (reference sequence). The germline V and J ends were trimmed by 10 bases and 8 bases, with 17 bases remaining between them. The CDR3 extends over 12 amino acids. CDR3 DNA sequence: TGTGCCACCTCGACCCCGCCGGGGGGCTACACCTTC. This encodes CATSTPPGGYTF. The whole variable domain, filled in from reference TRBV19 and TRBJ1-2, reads DGGITQSPKYLFRKEGQNVTLSCEQNLNHDAMYWYRQDPGQGLRLIYYSQIVNDFQKGDIAEGYSVSREKKESFPLTVTSAQKNPTAFYLCATSTPPGGYTFGSGTRLTVV.

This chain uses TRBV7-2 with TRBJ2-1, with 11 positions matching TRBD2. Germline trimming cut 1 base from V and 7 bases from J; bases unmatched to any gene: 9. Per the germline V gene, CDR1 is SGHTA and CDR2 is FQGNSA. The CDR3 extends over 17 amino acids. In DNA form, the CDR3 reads TGTGCCAGCAGCTTAGGAGATAGCGGGAGGGAATTGAATGAGCAGTTCTTC. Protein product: CASSLGDSGRELNEQFF.

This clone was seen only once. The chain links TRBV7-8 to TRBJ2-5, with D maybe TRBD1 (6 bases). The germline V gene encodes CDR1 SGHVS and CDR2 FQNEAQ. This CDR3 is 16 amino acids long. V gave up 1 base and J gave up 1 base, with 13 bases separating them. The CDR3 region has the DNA TGTGCCAGCAGCTTAGTAAGGACAGAATTCCAAGAGACCCAGTACTTC. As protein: CASSLVRTEFQETQYF.

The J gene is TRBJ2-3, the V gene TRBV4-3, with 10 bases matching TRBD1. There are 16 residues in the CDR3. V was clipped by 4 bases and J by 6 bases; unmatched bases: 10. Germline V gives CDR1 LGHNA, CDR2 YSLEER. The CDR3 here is CASSPTGTGDADTQYF. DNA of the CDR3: TGCGCCAGCAGCCCTACCGGGACAGGGGACGCGGATACGCAGTATTTT.

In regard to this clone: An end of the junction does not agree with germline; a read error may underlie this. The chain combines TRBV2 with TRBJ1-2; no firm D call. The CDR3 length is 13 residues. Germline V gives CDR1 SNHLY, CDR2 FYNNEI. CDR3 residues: CASSESGRLPFIF. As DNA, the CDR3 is TGTGCCAGCAGTGAAAGTGGCAGGCTGCCCTTTATCTTC. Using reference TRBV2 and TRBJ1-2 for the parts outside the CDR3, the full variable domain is EPEVTQTPSHQVTQMGQEVILRCVPISNHLYFYWYRQILGQKVEFLVSFYNNEISEKSEIFDDQFSVERPDGSNFTLKIRSTKLEDSAMYFCASSESGRLPFIFGSGTRLTVV.

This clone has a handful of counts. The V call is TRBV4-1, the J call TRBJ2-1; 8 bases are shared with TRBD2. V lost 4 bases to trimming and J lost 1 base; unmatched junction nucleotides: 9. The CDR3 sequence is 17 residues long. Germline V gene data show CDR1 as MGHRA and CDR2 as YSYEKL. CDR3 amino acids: CASSRGPGGESYNEQFF. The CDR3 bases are TGCGCCAGCAGCCGGGGGCCCGGGGGGGAGTCCTACAATGAGCAGTTCTTC.

CDR3 coding DNA: TGTGCCATCAGTGAGAAAATAACCTACGAGCAGTACTTC. Protein sequence: CAISEKITYEQYF. The rearrangement uses TRBV10-3 and TRBJ2-7; no clear D gene. CDR1 and CDR2 from the germline V gene are ENHRY and SYGVKD. V was cut by 2 bases and J by 2 bases, with 7 bases left in between. The CDR3 totals 13 residues.

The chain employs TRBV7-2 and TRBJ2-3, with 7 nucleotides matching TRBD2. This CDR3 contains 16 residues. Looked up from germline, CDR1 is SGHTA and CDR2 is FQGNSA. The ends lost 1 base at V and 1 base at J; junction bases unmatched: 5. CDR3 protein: CASSLVTSARTDTQYF. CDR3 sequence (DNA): TGTGCCAGCAGCTTAGTCACTAGCGCTCGCACAGATACGCAGTATTTT.

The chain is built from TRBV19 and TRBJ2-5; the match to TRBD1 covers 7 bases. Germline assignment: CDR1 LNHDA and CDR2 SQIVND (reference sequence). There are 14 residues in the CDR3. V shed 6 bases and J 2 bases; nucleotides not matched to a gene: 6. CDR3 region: CASRTTGLQETQYF. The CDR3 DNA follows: TGTGCCAGTAGAACGACAGGGCTTCAAGAGACCCAGTACTTC.

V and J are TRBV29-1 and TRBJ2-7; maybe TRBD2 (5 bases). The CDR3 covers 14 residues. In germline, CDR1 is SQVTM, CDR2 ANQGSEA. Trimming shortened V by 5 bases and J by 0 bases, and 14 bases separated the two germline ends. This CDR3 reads CSVSGGDNSYEQYF. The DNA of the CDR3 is TGCAGCGTTTCCGGAGGAGACAACTCCTACGAGCAGTACTTC.

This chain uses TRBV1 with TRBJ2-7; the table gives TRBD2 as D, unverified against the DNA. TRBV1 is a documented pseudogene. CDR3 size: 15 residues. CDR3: CTSSQVLAGSYEQYF. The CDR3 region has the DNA TGCACCAGCAGCCAAGTTCTAGCGGGTTCCTACGAGCAGTACTTC.

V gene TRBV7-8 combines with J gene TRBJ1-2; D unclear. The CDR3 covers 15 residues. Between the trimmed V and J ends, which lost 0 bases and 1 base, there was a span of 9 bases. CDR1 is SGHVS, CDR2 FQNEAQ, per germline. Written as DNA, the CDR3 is TGTGCCAGCAGCTTAGCGGAGCCCAGTAACTATGGCTACACCTTC. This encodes CASSLAEPSNYGYTF.

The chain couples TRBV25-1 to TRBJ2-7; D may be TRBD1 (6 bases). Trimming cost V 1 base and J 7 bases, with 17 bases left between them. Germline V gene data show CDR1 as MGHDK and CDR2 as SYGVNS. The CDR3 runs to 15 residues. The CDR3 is CASSESLLQGMEQYF. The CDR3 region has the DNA TGTGCCAGCAGTGAATCTCTTCTGCAGGGGATGGAGCAGTACTTC.

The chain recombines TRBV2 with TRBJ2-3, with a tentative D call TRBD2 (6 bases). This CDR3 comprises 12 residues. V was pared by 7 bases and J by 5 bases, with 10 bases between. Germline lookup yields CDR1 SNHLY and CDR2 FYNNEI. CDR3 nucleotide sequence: TGTGCCAGCATGCTTAGCGGAGATACGCAGTATTTT. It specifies CASMLSGDTQYF.

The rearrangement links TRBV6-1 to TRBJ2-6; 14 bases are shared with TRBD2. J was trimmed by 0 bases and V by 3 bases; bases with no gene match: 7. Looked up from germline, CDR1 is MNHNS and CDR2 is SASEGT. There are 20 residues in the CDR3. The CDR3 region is CASSEPGLAGDPSGANVLTF. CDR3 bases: TGTGCCAGCAGTGAGCCGGGACTAGCGGGAGACCCCTCTGGGGCCAACGTCCTGACTTTC.

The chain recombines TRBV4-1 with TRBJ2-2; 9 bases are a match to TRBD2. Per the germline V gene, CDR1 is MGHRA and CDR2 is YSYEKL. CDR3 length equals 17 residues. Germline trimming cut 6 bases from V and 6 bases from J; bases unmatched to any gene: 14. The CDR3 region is CASRVLGTSPSPGELFF. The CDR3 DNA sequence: TGCGCCAGCAGGGTTCTGGGGACTAGCCCTTCCCCCGGGGAGCTGTTTTTT.

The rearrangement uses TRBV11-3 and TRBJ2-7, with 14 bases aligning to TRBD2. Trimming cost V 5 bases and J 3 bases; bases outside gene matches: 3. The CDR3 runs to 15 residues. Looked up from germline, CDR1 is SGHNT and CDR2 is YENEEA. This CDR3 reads CASSSGLAGGYEQYF. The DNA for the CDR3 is TGTGCCAGCAGCAGTGGACTAGCGGGGGGCTACGAGCAGTACTTC.

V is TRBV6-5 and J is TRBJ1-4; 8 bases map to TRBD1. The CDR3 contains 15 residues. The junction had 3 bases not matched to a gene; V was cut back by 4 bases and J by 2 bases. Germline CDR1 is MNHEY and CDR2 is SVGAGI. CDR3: CASSSQGGTNEKLFF. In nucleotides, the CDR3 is TGTGCCAGCAGTTCACAGGGGGGCACTAATGAAAAACTGTTTTTT.

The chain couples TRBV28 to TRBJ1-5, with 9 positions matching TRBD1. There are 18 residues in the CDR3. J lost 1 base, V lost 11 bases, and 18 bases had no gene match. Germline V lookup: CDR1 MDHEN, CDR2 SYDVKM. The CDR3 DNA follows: TGTGCCGGAAGACCCGGGACAGGGAGTTCATGGAGCAATCAGCCCCAGCATTTT. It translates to CAGRPGTGSSWSNQPQHF. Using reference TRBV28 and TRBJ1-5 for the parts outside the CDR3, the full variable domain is DVKVTQSSRYLVKRTGEKVFLECVQDMDHENMFWYRQDPGLGLRLIYFSYDVKMKEKGDIPEGYSVSREKKERFSLILESASTNQTSMYLCAGRPGTGSSWSNQPQHFGDGTRLSIL.

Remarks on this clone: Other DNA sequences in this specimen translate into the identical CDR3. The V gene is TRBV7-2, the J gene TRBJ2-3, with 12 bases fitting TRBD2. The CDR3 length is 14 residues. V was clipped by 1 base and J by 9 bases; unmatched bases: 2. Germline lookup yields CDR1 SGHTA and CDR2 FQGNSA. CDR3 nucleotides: TGTGCCAGCAGCTTAGGACTAGCGGGAGACACGCAGTATTTT. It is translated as CASSLGLAGDTQYF.